This entry features one T cell receptor beta chain sequence. Using immunoSEQ multiplex PCR, the repertoire was profiled, and TCRdb retains in-frame clones only, with some absent. Of about 2.3 million clones in the sample, over 85% were seen once. This entry belongs to a study of shared clonotypes between healthy human individuals. V was clipped by 0 bases and J by 4 bases, with 25 bases between them. Germline CDR1 and CDR2: LGHNA and YSLEER. CDR3 size: 21 residues. The source is a man younger than 30 in good health. Some clones in this sample may be carry-over from other donors' samples. The chain has TRBV4-3 and TRBJ2-6, with a possible D match to TRBD1 (6 bases). The sequencing input was naive CD4+ T cells from PBMCs. Subset: CD45RA+ positively selected. The CDR3 protein is CASSQDSQGRFWFRGANVLTF. In nucleotides, the CDR3 is TGCGCCAGCAGCCAAGATAGCCAGGGGCGTTTCTGGTTCCGAGGGGCCAACGTCCTGACTTTC.